These 2 T cell receptor beta chains came from one sample sequenced in a study of cytomegalovirus exposure and HLA in healthy donors (TCRdb year 2017). Library method: the immunoSEQ multiplex PCR assay. The multiplex PCR relied on a mix of 60 forward primers for TCR Vbeta segments and 13 reverse primers for TCR Jbeta segments. What TCRdb holds here is the immuneACCESS table cut down to in-frame rearrangements. Part of the clones is not present; checked against another copy, under half of the missing clones reflect an unresolved V gene, and the others are unexplained. The sample table contains under 150,000 clones; only one count was recorded for around 87% of them. The ten top clones hold under 6.5% of the sample. The sample consisted of PBMCs. The receptors stem from a woman in her 30s in good health and CMV-seronegative.

The V call is TRBV5-1, the J call TRBJ1-1; D remains ambiguous. The CDR3 loop spans 15 amino acids. V shed 5 bases and J shed 4 bases, with 18 bases lying between them. Germline V CDR1 and CDR2: SGHRS, YFSETQ. As DNA, the CDR3 is TGCGCCAGCAGTTCCGTTCTGGGTTCAGGCACTGAAGCTTTCTTT. The encoded protein is CASSSVLGSGTEAFF.

In DNA, the CDR3 is TGTGCCAGCAGCGGTGTGGGCGACGAGCAGTTCTTC. Protein product: CASSGVGDEQFF. The chain employs TRBV9 and TRBJ2-1; D not certain. The CDR3 runs to 12 residues. The V end lost 3 bases, the J end lost 10 bases, and 11 bases lay between the germline ends. The germline V gene encodes CDR1 SGDLS and CDR2 YYNGEE.